Shown below are 30 T cell receptor beta chains from a single sample sequenced in a study of blood T cells in healthy people across ages. A sample-barcoded 5' primer and a J-beta primer mix were used in a second PCR of about 7 to 12 cycles. TCRdb reprocessed the 5' RACE reads via MiXCR and lists one record per CDR3 protein. Of approximately 600,000 distinct CDR3 sequences in the sample, approximately 50% were seen once. Sequencing input: blood. Every receptor here comes from a man in his 60s in good health.

The V gene is TRBV7-6, the J gene TRBJ2-6; D unclear. Germline lookup yields CDR1 SGHVS and CDR2 FNYEAQ. Trimming left V 3 bases short and J 0 bases short, with 6 bases between. The CDR3 contains 15 residues. CDR3 residues: CASSFSFSGANVLTF. CDR3 DNA: TGTGCCAGCAGCTTTAGTTTCTCTGGGGCCAACGTCCTGACTTTC.

This sequence joins TRBV5-1 and TRBJ2-7; the match to TRBD2 covers 10 bases. Looked up from germline, CDR1 is SGHRS and CDR2 is YFSETQ. J was trimmed by 1 base and V by 0 bases; bases with no gene match: 7. The CDR3 length is 17 residues. CDR3 protein: CASSLAVAGGLSYEQYF. The CDR3 region has the DNA TGCGCCAGCAGCTTGGCTGTAGCGGGGGGCTTATCCTACGAGCAGTACTTC.

The chain uses TRBV20-1 and TRBJ2-7; D is possibly TRBD2 (5 bases). Germline V gene sequence: CDR1 DFQATT, CDR2 SNEGSKA (reference sequence). This CDR3 comprises 16 residues. V lost 0 bases to trimming and J lost 0 bases, with 15 bases between them. The CDR3 sequence is CSARDSYGESSYEQYF. The CDR3 DNA reads TGCAGTGCTAGAGATTCGTACGGGGAGAGCTCCTACGAGCAGTACTTC.

The gene calls are TRBV2 and TRBJ1-6, with unresolved D. The V gene's germline CDR1 is SNHLY and CDR2 FYNNEI. The CDR3 totals 15 residues. With 9 bases removed from V and 0 bases from J, the gap between germline ends came to 12 bases. The CDR3 reads CASSRQFSYNSPLHF. CDR3 nucleotide sequence: TGTGCCAGTTCCCGGCAGTTCTCCTATAATTCACCCCTCCACTTT.

The chain employs TRBV6-5 and TRBJ2-7, with 8 bases identical to TRBD1. Germline-derived CDR1 and CDR2 are MNHEY and SVGAGI. This CDR3 is 14 amino acids long. The V segment lost 6 bases and the J segment 1 base; nucleotides outside the gene matches: 5. The CDR3 region has the DNA TGTGCCAGCAGAACGACAGGGGCTTCCTACGAGCAGTACTTC. It translates to CASRTTGASYEQYF.

This clonotype was observed a few times. Written as DNA, the CDR3 is TGCAGTGCTTTTTCAGGGGATGGAGGAGAGACCCAGTACTTC. Residues: CSAFSGDGGETQYF. V gene TRBV20-1 combines with J gene TRBJ2-5; tentative D call: TRBD1 (6 bases). Germline CDR1 reads DFQATT; CDR2 reads SNEGSKA (reference sequence). The CDR3 runs to 14 residues. Trimming pared 5 bases from V and 4 bases from J, leaving 17 bases between.

This clonotype came up a few times. V gene TRBV29-1 combines with J gene TRBJ2-1; 9 positions agree with TRBD2. The CDR3 spans 14 residues. Germline V gives CDR1 SQVTM, CDR2 ANQGSEA. V trimming: 3 bases; J trimming: 4 bases; junction bases outside the gene matches: 4. The CDR3 nucleotides are TGCAGCGTTGATGGTAGCGGGGGTTACAATGAGCAGTTCTTC. Amino acids: CSVDGSGGYNEQFF.

The V call is TRBV6-5, the J call TRBJ1-6; D remains ambiguous. Germline lookup yields CDR1 MNHEY and CDR2 SVGAGI. CDR3 length equals 16 residues. V shed 2 bases and J shed 4 bases, with 12 bases lying between them. CDR3 nucleotide sequence: TGTGCCAGCAGTTACGATGGACCTTCGTATAATTCACCCCTCCACTTT. Translating it yields CASSYDGPSYNSPLHF.

V is TRBV5-5 and J is TRBJ1-1; D is unclear. V dropped 5 bases and J dropped 1 base, with 18 bases sitting between them. This CDR3 has 16 amino acids. CDR1 and CDR2 (germline): SGHKS, YYEKEE (reference sequence). CDR3 in DNA: TGTGCCAGCAGTCGCGGGCATATTTCGAAGAACACTGAAGCTTTCTTT. Protein: CASSRGHISKNTEAFF.

This chain connects TRBV11-2 to TRBJ2-3; 12 bases are shared with TRBD1. The V gene's germline CDR1 is SGHAT and CDR2 FQNNGV. V trimming: 6 bases; J trimming: 10 bases; junction bases outside the gene matches: 14. CDR3 length: 16 residues. CDR3 protein: CASSPGTGGAGTAQYF. The CDR3 DNA sequence: TGTGCCAGCAGTCCCGGGACAGGGGGCGCCGGGACCGCGCAGTATTTT.

The gene calls are TRBV7-7 and TRBJ2-1; D possibly uses TRBD1 or TRBD2 (5 bases each). From germline, CDR1 is SSHAT and CDR2 FNYEAQ (reference sequence). The length of the CDR3 is 13 residues. Trimming removed 5 bases at V and 6 bases at J, with 11 bases between. CDR3 nucleotide sequence: TGTGCCAGCAGCAAAGGGGACCTCAATGAGCAGTTCTTC. Translation: CASSKGDLNEQFF.

This rearrangement joins TRBV20-1 to TRBJ2-5; 11 positions agree with TRBD2. The CDR3 runs to 15 residues. The trim removed 6 bases at V and 11 bases at J, leaving 17 bases unmatched. Germline V CDR1 and CDR2: DFQATT, SNEGSKA (reference sequence). For the CDR3, the DNA is TGCAGTGCGCCCGCGGTAGCGGGGGGGTACAGTGAGCAGTACTTC. Translated: CSAPAVAGGYSEQYF.

The rearrangement joins TRBV5-1 to TRBJ2-5, with 10 nucleotides matching TRBD1. The CDR3 is made up of 15 amino acids. The V segment lost 4 bases and the J segment 6 bases; nucleotides outside the gene matches: 9. Germline V CDR1 and CDR2: SGHRS, YFSETQ. As DNA, the CDR3 is TGCGCCAGCAGCCCCTCCCCGACAGGGGGCCAGACCCAGTACTTC. Protein: CASSPSPTGGQTQYF.

This chain connects TRBV9 to TRBJ2-1, with TRBD2 identical over 9 bases. The V segment lost 0 bases and the J segment 5 bases; nucleotides outside the gene matches: 3. Germline V CDR1 and CDR2: SGDLS, YYNGEE. CDR3 size: 15 residues. The CDR3 nucleotides are TGTGCCAGCAGCGTAGTAAGCGGGGGGCACAATGAGCAGTTCTTC. Its protein is CASSVVSGGHNEQFF.

The V call is TRBV2, the J call TRBJ1-2; possible D gene TRBD1, 6 bases. The V end was cut by 8 bases, the J end by 3 bases, with 16 bases between. The CDR3 consists of 14 residues. Germline CDR1 is SNHLY and CDR2 is FYNNEI. CDR3 DNA: TGTGCCAGCTGGAGACAAGGGGGTCACTATGGCTACACCTTC. Its protein product is CASWRQGGHYGYTF.

This chain connects TRBV20-1 to TRBJ2-7; D gene ambiguous. Per the germline V gene, CDR1 is DFQATT and CDR2 is SNEGSKA (reference sequence). CDR3 length equals 13 residues. V was clipped by 5 bases and J by 2 bases, with 13 bases between them. The CDR3 DNA reads TGCAGTGCTGCCCGCAACAGTGCCTACGAGCAGTACTTC. It specifies CSAARNSAYEQYF.

This chain connects TRBV6-1 to TRBJ1-2; D might be TRBD1 (5 bases). Germline assignment: CDR1 MNHNS and CDR2 SASEGT. The length of the CDR3 is 13 residues. V was clipped by 7 bases and J by 5 bases, with 14 bases between them. The DNA for the CDR3 is TGTGCCAGCAATTGGCCAGGGTCTTATGGCTACACCTTC. This translates into CASNWPGSYGYTF.

This sequence joins TRBV2 and TRBJ1-2, with TRBD1 identical over 7 bases. Germline loops: CDR1 SNHLY, CDR2 FYNNEI. V lost 5 bases and J lost 6; bases outside the gene matches: 3. This CDR3 region has 12 residues. This CDR3 is CASSQTGNGYTF. Here the CDR3 DNA reads TGTGCCAGCAGTCAGACAGGGAATGGCTACACCTTC.

The gene calls are TRBV7-6 and TRBJ2-1; a weak D match, TRBD1 (5 bases). The V gene lost 5 bases and the J gene lost 3 bases, with 14 bases spanning the gap. The CDR3 contains 15 residues. The V gene's germline CDR1 is SGHVS and CDR2 FNYEAQ. The CDR3 loop reads CASSVYQGSYNEQFF. CDR3 bases: TGTGCCAGCAGCGTTTACCAGGGTAGCTACAATGAGCAGTTCTTC.

The chain employs TRBV10-3 and TRBJ1-1; tentative D call: TRBD1 (5 bases). The CDR3 runs to 13 residues. Trimming removed 7 bases at V and 3 bases at J, with 12 bases between. Germline lookup yields CDR1 ENHRY and CDR2 SYGVKD. Here the CDR3 reads CAITRREDTEAFF. The CDR3 DNA reads TGTGCCATCACCCGCAGGGAGGACACTGAAGCTTTCTTT.

The chain employs TRBV7-9 and TRBJ1-2, with 8 bases lining up with TRBD1. Germline V gene lookup returns CDR1 SEHNR and CDR2 FQNEAQ (reference sequence). CDR3 size: 14 residues. The trim removed 3 bases at V and 7 bases at J, leaving 7 bases unmatched. The DNA for the CDR3 is TGTGCCAGCAGCTTGGGACAGGCGGTTGGTGGCTACACCTTC. Protein: CASSLGQAVGGYTF. Combining the CDR3 with reference TRBV7-9 and TRBJ1-2 gives the whole variable domain DTGVSQNPRHKITKRGQNVTFRCDPISEHNRLYWYRQTLGQGPEFLTYFQNEAQLEKSRLLSDRFSAERPKGSFSTLEIQRTEQGDSAMYLCASSLGQAVGGYTFGSGTRLTVV.

The rearrangement uses TRBV28 and TRBJ1-2; 8 bases are a match to TRBD1. CDR3 length: 14 residues. Germline V gene sequence: CDR1 MDHEN, CDR2 SYDVKM. V trimming: 5 bases; J trimming: 5 bases; junction bases outside the gene matches: 7. CDR3 bases: TGTGCCAGCAGTGGACAGGACAGGGCATATGGCTACACCTTC. Translation: CASSGQDRAYGYTF.

The chain employs TRBV2 and TRBJ2-1, with 9 bases matching TRBD2. V lost 4 bases and J lost 5; bases outside the gene matches: 6. The CDR3 loop spans 15 amino acids. Germline assignment: CDR1 SNHLY and CDR2 FYNNEI. The CDR3 nucleotides read TGTGCCAGCAGTGGCGATAGCGGGAGCAACAATGAGCAGTTCTTC. It translates to CASSGDSGSNNEQFF.

This chain links TRBV27 with TRBJ2-7; TRBD1 agrees at 9 bases. Germline V gene data show CDR1 as MNHEY and CDR2 as SMNVEV (reference sequence). CDR3 size: 13 residues. With V trimmed by 6 bases and J by 5 bases, 5 bases remained unmatched. The CDR3 is CASSPDRGHEQYF. Here the CDR3 DNA reads TGTGCCAGCAGCCCGGACAGGGGCCACGAGCAGTACTTC.

This clonotype was picked up a small number of times. This chain uses TRBV7-8 with TRBJ2-3; D is uncertain. This CDR3 spans 13 amino acids. Germline loops: CDR1 SGHVS, CDR2 FQNEAQ. V dropped 4 bases and J dropped 4 bases, with 9 bases sitting between them. CDR3 DNA: TGTGCCAGCAGCTCCACCCCTCCAGATACGCAGTATTTT. It encodes CASSSTPPDTQYF. The entire variable domain, with the rest obtained from reference TRBV7-8 and TRBJ2-3, is as follows: GAGVSQSPRYKVAKRGQDVALRCDPISGHVSLFWYQQALGQGPEFLTYFQNEAQLDKSGLPSDRFFAERPEGSVSTLKIQRTQQEDSAVYLCASSSTPPDTQYFGPGTRLTVL.

CDR3 sequence reads: CASSPGEAYGYTF. CDR3 nucleotides: TGTGCCAGCTCACCAGGGGAGGCATATGGCTACACCTTC. V is TRBV18 and J is TRBJ1-2; D is unresolved. This CDR3 spans 13 amino acids. The germline CDR1 and CDR2 sequences are KGHSH and LQKENI. The ends were cut back, 2 bases at V and 5 bases at J, with 9 bases in the middle. The whole variable domain, filled in from reference TRBV18 and TRBJ1-2, reads NAGVMQNPRHLVRRRGQEARLRCSPMKGHSHVYWYRQLPEEGLKFMVYLQKENIIDESGMPKERFSAEFPKEGPSILRIQQVVRGDSAAYFCASSPGEAYGYTFGSGTRLTVV.

This clonotype was observed once. The V call is TRBV5-4, the J call TRBJ2-7; either TRBD1 or TRBD2 may fit D (6 bases each). Near its end, the DNA agrees better with TRBJ2-5, so the J call may be wrong. Germline CDR1 SGHNT, CDR2 YYREEE (reference sequence). This CDR3 region has 16 residues. DNA for the CDR3: TGTGCCAGCAGCTTGGGCACGGGGGCTCGGCAAGAGACCCAGTACTTC. Translated, it gives CASSLGTGARQETQYF.

The chain recombines TRBV21-1 with TRBJ2-3. TRBV21-1 is termed a pseudogene. The CDR3 extends over 13 amino acids. CDR3 nucleotides: TGTGCCAGCAGCAAAAGGGGCACAGATACGCAGTATTTT. It translates to CASSKRGTDTQYF.

The gene calls are TRBV10-3 and TRBJ2-5; possible D gene TRBD1, 6 bases. V shed 5 bases and J shed 0 bases, with 10 bases lying between them. The CDR3 loop spans 14 amino acids. CDR1 is ENHRY and CDR2 is SYGVKD in the germline V gene. The CDR3 DNA follows: TGTGCCATCAGTCGGGACATAGACCAAGAGACCCAGTACTTC. It encodes CAISRDIDQETQYF.

The chain employs TRBV20-1 and TRBJ2-1; D not resolved. The germline gives CDR1 DFQATT, CDR2 SNEGSKA (reference sequence). V lost 0 bases and J lost 3, with 9 bases in between. The CDR3 covers 14 residues. This chain's CDR3 is CSARDRVGYNEQFF. The CDR3 DNA is TGCAGTGCTAGAGATCGGGTAGGCTACAATGAGCAGTTCTTC.